This section outlines one T cell receptor (beta chain) sequence together with its context. Its target is unknown. The assay was immunoSEQ multiplex PCR, and TCRdb's table has in-frame clones only and misses some. The sample has approximately 9,900 clones; 75% to 95% are singletons. The entry originates in a study of PD-1 blockade in classical Hodgkin lymphoma. Overall study results and limits: In newly diagnosed patients, baseline TCR diversity was reportedly below that of healthy donors. Possibly reflecting disease activity or prior therapy, repertoire differences have causes that remain undefined.

Sample time point: newly diagnosed, previously untreated cHL patient sample. The investigators isolated CD8+ T cells from thawed PBMCs using magnetic negative selection. This CDR3 region has 16 residues. This receptor was obtained from a human donor with classical Hodgkin lymphoma. What was sequenced was CD8+ T cells from blood. The V and J genes are TRBV21-1 and TRBJ1-3; the D call TRBD1 from the table was never checked on the DNA. TRBV21-1 is a pseudogene segment. The CDR3 DNA reads TGTGCCAGCAGCAAAGCTTTACAGGGATCTGGAAACACCATATATTTT. It is translated as CASSKALQGSGNTIYF.